The table lists the clone carrying this T cell receptor (beta chain) with many counts. The study left out patients who had uncontrolled infection, other autoimmune disease, pregnancy or lactation. This sample is part of a study of T cells in Graves' hyperthyroidism and ophthalmopathy. Amplification targeted TCR beta CDR3 regions from RNA transcripts. In the first-round RT-PCR of the TCR CDR3, the HTBI primer set was used. MiXCR was run by TCRdb on the multiplex PCR reads, yielding one entry per CDR3 protein. The sample consists of a few hundred thousand distinct CDR3 sequences, 15% to 18% of them appearing once. The CDR3 sequence is 15 residues long. V lost 2 bases and J lost 2; bases outside the gene matches: 3. Germline-derived CDR1 and CDR2 are SGHRS and YFSETQ.

This chain links TRBV5-1 with TRBJ2-1; TRBD1 agrees at 8 bases. Sequences were obtained from blood. This TCR was recovered from a woman aged 25 to 45 with Graves' hyperthyroidism. In nucleotides, the CDR3 is TGCGCCAGCAGCTTCCGGACAGGGACCTACAATGAGCAGTTCTTC. Translating it yields CASSFRTGTYNEQFF.